Following are 10 T cell receptor beta chains from one sample sequenced in a study of radiation and T cells in renal cell carcinoma. Sequencing was performed with immunoSEQ multiplex PCR; in TCRdb, only in-frame clones are kept and a portion is missing. The sample shows around 120,000 clones, roughly four fifths of them seen only once. Time point here: blood 2 weeks post-SBRT. Stated treatment: 15 Gy SBRT to primary tumor, nephrectomy 4 weeks later. The sample in question was blood, obtained from a patient whose treatment included radiotherapy and nephrectomy. The receptors were sampled from a woman aged 55-69 years with renal cell carcinoma.

V gene TRBV7-9 combines with J gene TRBJ1-4; D gene uncertain. The germline V gene has CDR1 SEHNR and CDR2 FQNEAQ (reference sequence). Trimming removed 6 bases from V and 8 bases from J, with 16 bases in between. This CDR3 spans 14 amino acids. CDR3 loop: CASRPPRGGEKLFF. The CDR3 coding sequence is TGTGCCAGCAGACCCCCACGCGGAGGCGAAAAACTGTTTTTT.

This chain connects TRBV9 to TRBJ2-7; 7 nucleotides line up with TRBD1. The CDR3 runs 14 residues. CDR1 and CDR2 from the germline V gene are SGDLS and YYNGEE. V lost 0 bases to trimming and J lost 1 base; unmatched junction nucleotides: 1. CDR3: CASSVATGSYEQYF. As DNA, the CDR3 is TGTGCCAGCAGCGTAGCGACAGGGTCCTACGAGCAGTACTTC.

CDR3 nucleotide sequence: TGTGCCAGTAGTATTTCTCAAAAACTGTTTTTT. Translating gives CASSISQKLFF. The rearrangement uses TRBV19 and TRBJ1-4; D gene uncertain. This CDR3 contains 11 residues. V lost 3 bases and J 9 bases, leaving 5 bases between the germline ends. Germline V CDR1 and CDR2: LNHDA, SQIVND (reference sequence).

The chain is built from TRBV7-2 and TRBJ2-1; 9 bases are shared with TRBD2. Germline CDR1 and CDR2: SGHTA and FQGNSA. This CDR3 comprises 15 residues. Losses at the gene ends were 5 bases for V and 4 bases for J; bases not matched to a gene: 6. The CDR3 here is CASSRQTSGYNEQFF. CDR3 nucleotides: TGTGCCAGCAGCCGACAAACTAGCGGGTACAATGAGCAGTTCTTC. Supplemented by reference TRBV7-2 and TRBJ2-1, the full variable domain reads GAGVSQSPSNKVTEKGKDVELRCDPISGHTALYWYRQSLGQGLEFLIYFQGNSAPDKSGLPSDRFSAERTGGSVSTLTIQRTQQEDSAVYLCASSRQTSGYNEQFFGPGTRLTVL.

The chain combines TRBV2 with TRBJ1-2; D perhaps matches TRBD1 (5 bases). Trimming pared 2 bases from V and 6 bases from J, leaving 13 bases between. Per the germline V gene, CDR1 is SNHLY and CDR2 is FYNNEI. The CDR3 has 14 amino acids. The DNA for the CDR3 is TGTGCCAGCAGTGAAATGGCGAGGGGCGATGGCTACACCTTC. Its translation: CASSEMARGDGYTF.

In its sample, this clone was seen once. The chain combines TRBV28 with TRBJ2-7; no reliable D call. The V end was cut by 2 bases, the J end by 6 bases, with 20 bases between. The CDR3 is 16 amino acids. The germline V gene encodes CDR1 MDHEN and CDR2 SYDVKM. The CDR3 DNA reads as TGTGCCAGCAGTTTAAGTCCCAGGTCCTCAGAGGTCGAGCAGTACTTC. It yields the protein CASSLSPRSSEVEQYF.

The chain employs TRBV10-3 and TRBJ2-2; 7 bases are shared with TRBD1. The CDR3 extends over 16 amino acids. Per the germline V gene, CDR1 is ENHRY and CDR2 is SYGVKD. The ends lost 3 bases at V and 4 bases at J; junction bases unmatched: 8. CDR3 bases: TGTGCCATCAGTGATACCGGGACAGTTACCACCGGGGAGCTGTTTTTT. The encoded protein is CAISDTGTVTTGELFF.

This clone was picked up one time. This chain links TRBV27 with TRBJ2-7, with TRBD2 matching over 11 bases. The germline CDR1 and CDR2 sequences are MNHEY and SMNVEV (reference sequence). The CDR3 has 15 amino acids. Trimming removed 2 bases from V and 4 bases from J; junction bases left unmatched: 4. CDR3 sequence: CASSLTGLAVYEQYF. The CDR3 region has the DNA TGTGCCAGCAGTTTAACGGGACTAGCGGTGTACGAGCAGTACTTC.

The rearrangement joins TRBV30 to TRBJ2-5; 9 nucleotides agree with TRBD1. V lost 2 bases to trimming and J lost 5 bases; unmatched junction nucleotides: 9. Per germline, CDR1 GTSNPN and CDR2 SVGIG (reference sequence). This CDR3 spans 15 amino acids. The CDR3 sequence is CAWSSTGGAWETQYF. The CDR3 nucleotides read TGTGCCTGGAGTTCCACAGGGGGCGCGTGGGAGACCCAGTACTTC. The complete variable domain, with remaining parts taken from reference TRBV30 and TRBJ2-5, reads SQTIHQWPATLVQPVGSPLSLECTVEGTSNPNLYWYRQAAGRGLQLLFYSVGIGQISSEVPQNLSASRPQDRQFILSSKKLLLSDSGFYLCAWSSTGGAWETQYFGPGTRLLVL.

The chain combines TRBV19 with TRBJ2-1; 8 nucleotides align to TRBD2. J gave up 5 bases and V 5 bases, and 8 bases lay outside the gene matches. Germline CDR1 and CDR2: LNHDA and SQIVND (reference sequence). There are 15 residues in the CDR3. CDR3 DNA sequence: TGTGCCAGTAGTGATGGTAGCGGGGCCCACAATGAGCAGTTCTTC. This gives the protein CASSDGSGAHNEQFF.